The clone carrying this T cell receptor beta chain was observed once. Antigen specificity is unknown. Trimming removed 7 bases at V and 0 bases at J, with 5 bases between. The CDR3 is 12 residues long. TCRdb keeps only in-frame clones here, not all; method: immunoSEQ multiplex PCR. The sample has tens of thousands of clones, roughly 90% seen once. The record originates from a study of cytomegalovirus exposure and HLA in healthy donors. Overall study findings and caveats: The majority of TCR sequences were rare, yet some public TCRs appeared in many donors. Confirmation was obtained in vitro that three CMV-associated chains are specific for CMV antigens. Cytomegalovirus-associated TCR beta chains were listed, numbering around 150.

The approximately 120-subject validation cohort, separate from the approximately 640-subject first cohort, included the donors. This TCR was recovered from a woman aged 18-29 years in good health and CMV-seropositive. Material: PBMCs. This rearrangement joins TRBV6-7 to TRBJ2-3; D may be TRBD1 (5 bases). TRBV6-7 is classed as an ORF, of uncertain function. The CDR3 sequence: CASKGSTDTQYF. The CDR3 nucleotides read TGTGCCAGCAAGGGGAGCACAGATACGCAGTATTTT.